The rows below give T cell receptor beta chains drawn from one sample of a study of breast tumors, draining lymph nodes, adjacent tissues. From the multiplex PCR reads, TCRdb called clonotypes with MiXCR, one entry per CDR3 protein. The sample shows approximately 300,000 distinct CDR3 sequences, under 35% of them seen only once. What was sequenced was axillary lymph node tissue. The receptors were gathered from a female donor with breast cancer. Some clones in this sample may be carry-over from other donors' samples. The CDR3 runs from the conserved cysteine through the conserved F or W. The order of the fields is J gene, V gene, D gene, clone size, CDR3 DNA, CDR3 protein. The D gene is left open where the match is weak. Rows give clone size only sometimes, using once, few, many, or a class for an expanded clone.

J gene: TRBJ2-1; V gene: TRBV5-1; D gene: TRBD2; clone size: many; CDR3 DNA: TGCGCCAGCAGCTCGGAAGGACTAGCGGGAAGGGAGCAGTTCTTC; CDR3 protein: CASSSEGLAGREQFF
J gene: TRBJ2-7; V gene: TRBV5-1; D gene: .; clone size: many; CDR3 DNA: TGCGCCAGCAGCCTAAACAGGGTCGAGCAGTACTTC; CDR3 protein: CASSLNRVEQYF
J gene: TRBJ1-4; V gene: TRBV19; D gene: TRBD1; clone size: .; CDR3 DNA: TGTGCCGGTAGTACCCTGACAGGGGGCGATGAAAAGCTGTTTTTT; CDR3 protein: CAGSTLTGGDEKLFF
J gene: TRBJ2-5; V gene: TRBV5-6; D gene: TRBD1; clone size: many; CDR3 DNA: TGTGCCAGCAGCTTGAAGGGGGCCGGGGAGACCCAGTACTTC; CDR3 protein: CASSLKGAGETQYF
J gene: TRBJ1-5; V gene: TRBV24-1; D gene: .; clone size: many; CDR3 DNA: TGTGCCACCAGTGATGCGGGGGATATCGGGGGCAATCAGCCCCAGCATTTT; CDR3 protein: CATSDAGDIGGNQPQHF
J gene: TRBJ1-1; V gene: TRBV7-9; D gene: .; clone size: few; CDR3 DNA: TGTGCCAGCAGCTTAGGAATTGAGACTGAAGCTTTCTTT; CDR3 protein: CASSLGIETEAFF
J gene: TRBJ2-7; V gene: TRBV5-1; D gene: TRBD2; clone size: many; CDR3 DNA: TGCGCCAGCAGCTCCGTGGACGGGAGGACCTACGAGCAGTACTTC; CDR3 protein: CASSSVDGRTYEQYF
J gene: TRBJ2-7; V gene: TRBV7-9; D gene: .; clone size: .; CDR3 DNA: TGTGCCAGCAGTTTTGCAGGGTCGACGGACTTAGGCCTGGAGCAGTACTTC; CDR3 protein: CASSFAGSTDLGLEQYF
J gene: TRBJ2-3; V gene: TRBV20-1; D gene: .; clone size: many; CDR3 DNA: TGCAGTGCTCAGACAGATACGCAGTATTTT; CDR3 protein: CSAQTDTQYF
J gene: TRBJ1-1; V gene: TRBV7-2; D gene: TRBD1; clone size: few; CDR3 DNA: TGTGCCAGCAGCTTGACCACAGGGGCCAGGAACACTGAAGCTTTCTTT; CDR3 protein: CASSLTTGARNTEAFF
J gene: TRBJ2-7; V gene: TRBV19; D gene: TRBD2; clone size: many; CDR3 DNA: TGTGCCAGTAGTCCTGGAGGGACTAGAGGGGGCTACGAGCAGTACTTC; CDR3 protein: CASSPGGTRGGYEQYF
J gene: TRBJ2-1; V gene: TRBV11-3; D gene: .; clone size: many; CDR3 DNA: TGTGCCAGCAGCTTCGACGAGTACAATGAGCAGTTCTTC; CDR3 protein: CASSFDEYNEQFF
J gene: TRBJ1-1; V gene: TRBV7-9; D gene: .; clone size: few; CDR3 DNA: TGTGCCAGCAGCTCGGGGACCGTCACTGAAGCTTTCTTT; CDR3 protein: CASSSGTVTEAFF
J gene: TRBJ2-1; V gene: TRBV7-3; D gene: TRBD1; clone size: .; CDR3 DNA: TGTGCCAGCAGCCAGACAGGGTCCTACAATGAGCAGTTCTTC; CDR3 protein: CASSQTGSYNEQFF
J gene: TRBJ2-7; V gene: TRBV5-1; D gene: .; clone size: many; CDR3 DNA: TGCGCCAGCAGCTTGGAGGGTTCTGTCTACGAGCAGTACTTC; CDR3 protein: CASSLEGSVYEQYF
J gene: TRBJ2-5; V gene: TRBV6-6; D gene: TRBD2; clone size: few; CDR3 DNA: TGTGCCAGCAGTACCGAGGCTCGCATTAGCGGGGGCCTGCCAGAGACCCAGTACTTC; CDR3 protein: CASSTEARISGGLPETQYF